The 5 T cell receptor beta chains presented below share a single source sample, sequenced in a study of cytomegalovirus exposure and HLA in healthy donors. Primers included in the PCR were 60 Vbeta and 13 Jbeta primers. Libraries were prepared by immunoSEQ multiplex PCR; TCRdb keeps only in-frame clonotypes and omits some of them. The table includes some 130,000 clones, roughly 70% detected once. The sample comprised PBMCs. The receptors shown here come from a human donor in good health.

The CDR3 DNA reads TGTGCCAGCAGCGCCGGGACAGAAGTCAATGAAAAACTGTTTTTT. Its translation: CASSAGTEVNEKLFF. V and J are TRBV11-3 and TRBJ1-4; TRBD1 matches at 7 bases. The germline gives CDR1 SGHNT, CDR2 YENEEA. The V gene end was trimmed by 5 bases and the J gene end by 5 bases; junction bases not matched to a gene: 8. The length of the CDR3 is 15 residues.

CDR3 region: CASSLRLAGGRSEQFF. Here the CDR3 DNA reads TGTGCCAGCAGCTTACGACTAGCGGGAGGGCGATCTGAGCAGTTCTTC. The chain recombines TRBV5-8 with TRBJ2-1, with 14 bases lining up with TRBD2. The J segment lost 9 bases and the V segment lost 2 bases, leaving 7 bases of the junction unmatched. The CDR3 is 16 amino acids. Per germline, CDR1 SGHTS and CDR2 YDEGEE.

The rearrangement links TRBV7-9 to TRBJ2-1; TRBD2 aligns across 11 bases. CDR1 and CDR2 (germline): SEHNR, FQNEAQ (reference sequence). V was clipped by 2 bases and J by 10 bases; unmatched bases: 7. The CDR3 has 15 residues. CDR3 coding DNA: TGTGCCAGCAGCTTAAGGTCTAGCGGGAGGATCGAGCAGTTCTTC. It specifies CASSLRSSGRIEQFF.

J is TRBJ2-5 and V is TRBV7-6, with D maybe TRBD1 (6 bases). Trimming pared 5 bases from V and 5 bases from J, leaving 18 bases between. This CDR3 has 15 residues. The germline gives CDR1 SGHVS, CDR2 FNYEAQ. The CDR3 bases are TGTGCCAGCAGCCCCTGGGGGCAGGGTGGGGAGACCCAGTACTTC. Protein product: CASSPWGQGGETQYF.

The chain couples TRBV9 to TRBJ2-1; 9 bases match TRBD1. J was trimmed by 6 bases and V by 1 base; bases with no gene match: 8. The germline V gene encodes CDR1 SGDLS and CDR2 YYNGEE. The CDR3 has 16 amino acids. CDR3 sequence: CASSVRWTGDTNEQFF. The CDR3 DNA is TGTGCCAGCAGCGTACGATGGACAGGGGACACCAATGAGCAGTTCTTC.